Described below is a single TCR beta chain sequence and its context. The data belong to a study of blood T cell repertoires in COVID-19. Study overall: The United States, Italy and Spain provided the acute and convalescent COVID-19 samples.

The CDR3 sequence is 17 residues long. The ends lost 1 base at V and 2 bases at J; junction bases unmatched: 8. Germline-derived CDR1 and CDR2 are SGHVS and FQNEAQ. Authors' data handling: The assay estimated nucleated cells by amplifying reference gene primers. The protocol was immunoSEQ multiplex PCR, while the TCRdb copy is restricted to in-frame clones and leaves out a portion. V, J and clone size are taken as reported in that table, and D and trimming were inferred from the DNA itself. Of 140,000 to 150,000 clones in the sample, approximately 81% were seen once. The sequenced sample was peripheral blood. This sequence was found in a human donor in a cohort sampled during active COVID-19. The chain recombines TRBV7-8 with TRBJ2-7, with 10 bases that match TRBD2. The CDR3, as DNA: TGTGCCAGCAGCTTAGGTCGGTTAGCGGGAGGCCCCTACGAGCAGTACTTC. Translating gives CASSLGRLAGGPYEQYF.